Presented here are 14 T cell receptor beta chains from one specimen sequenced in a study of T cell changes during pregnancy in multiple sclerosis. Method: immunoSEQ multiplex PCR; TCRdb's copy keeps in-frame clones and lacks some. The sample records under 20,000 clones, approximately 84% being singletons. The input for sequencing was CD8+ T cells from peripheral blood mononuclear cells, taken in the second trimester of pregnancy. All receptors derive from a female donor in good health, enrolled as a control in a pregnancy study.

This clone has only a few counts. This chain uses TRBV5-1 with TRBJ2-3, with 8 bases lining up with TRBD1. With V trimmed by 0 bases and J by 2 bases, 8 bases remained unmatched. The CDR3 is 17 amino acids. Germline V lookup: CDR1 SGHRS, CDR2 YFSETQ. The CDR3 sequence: CASSLGTGRANTDTQYF. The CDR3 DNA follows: TGCGCCAGCAGCTTGGGGACAGGGCGAGCTAACACAGATACGCAGTATTTT.

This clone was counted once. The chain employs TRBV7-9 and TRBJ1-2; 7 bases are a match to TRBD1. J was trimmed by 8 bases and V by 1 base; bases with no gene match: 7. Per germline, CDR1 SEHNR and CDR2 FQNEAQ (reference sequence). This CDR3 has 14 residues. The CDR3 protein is CASSLDTGTEGYTF. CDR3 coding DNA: TGTGCCAGCAGCTTAGATACGGGGACAGAGGGCTACACCTTC.

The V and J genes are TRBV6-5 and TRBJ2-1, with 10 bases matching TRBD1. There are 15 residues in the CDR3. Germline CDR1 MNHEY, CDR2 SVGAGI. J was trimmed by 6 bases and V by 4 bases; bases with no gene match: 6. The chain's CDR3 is CASSSWGQGINEQFF. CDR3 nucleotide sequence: TGTGCCAGCAGTTCATGGGGACAGGGGATCAATGAGCAGTTCTTC.

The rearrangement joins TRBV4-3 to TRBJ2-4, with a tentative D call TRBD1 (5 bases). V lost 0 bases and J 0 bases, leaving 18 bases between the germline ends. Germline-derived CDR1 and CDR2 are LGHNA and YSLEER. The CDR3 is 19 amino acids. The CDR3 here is CASSQDSIGHRLAKNIQYF. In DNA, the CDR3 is TGCGCCAGCAGCCAAGATAGTATCGGACACCGACTAGCCAAAAACATTCAGTACTTC.

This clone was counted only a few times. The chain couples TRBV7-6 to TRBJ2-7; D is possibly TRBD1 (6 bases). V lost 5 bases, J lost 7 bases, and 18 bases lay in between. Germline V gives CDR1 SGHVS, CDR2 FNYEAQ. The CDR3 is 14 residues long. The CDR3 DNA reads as TGTGCCAGCAGCCCGGACAGCTCCCTGAAGGAGCAGTACTTC. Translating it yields CASSPDSSLKEQYF.

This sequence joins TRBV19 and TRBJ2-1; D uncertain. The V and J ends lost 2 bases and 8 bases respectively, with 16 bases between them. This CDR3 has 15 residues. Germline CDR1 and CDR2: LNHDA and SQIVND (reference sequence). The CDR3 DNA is TGTGCCAGTAGTATAACGCCCCCGGAGACGGATGAGCAGTTCTTC. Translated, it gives CASSITPPETDEQFF.

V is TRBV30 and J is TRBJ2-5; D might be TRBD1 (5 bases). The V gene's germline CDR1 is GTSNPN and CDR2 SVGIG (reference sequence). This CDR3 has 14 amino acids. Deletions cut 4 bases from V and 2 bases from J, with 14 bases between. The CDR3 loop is CAWNLNGAQETQYF. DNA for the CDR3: TGTGCCTGGAACCTCAATGGGGCACAAGAGACCCAGTACTTC.

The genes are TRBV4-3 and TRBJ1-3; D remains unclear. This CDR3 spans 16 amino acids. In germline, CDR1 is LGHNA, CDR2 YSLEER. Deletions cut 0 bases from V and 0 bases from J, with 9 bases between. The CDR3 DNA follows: TGCGCCAGCAGCCAAGATTGGGGAGGCTCTGGAAACACCATATATTTT. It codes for CASSQDWGGSGNTIYF.

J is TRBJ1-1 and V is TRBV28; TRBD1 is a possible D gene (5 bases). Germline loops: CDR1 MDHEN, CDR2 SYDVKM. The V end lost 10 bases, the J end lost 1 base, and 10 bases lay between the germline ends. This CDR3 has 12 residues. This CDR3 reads CATRQPNTEAFF. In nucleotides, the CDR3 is TGTGCCACGAGACAGCCGAACACTGAAGCTTTCTTT.

CDR3 coding DNA: TGTGCCATCCGACCGGGACAGCGGAACACTGAAGCTTTCTTT. The encoded protein is CAIRPGQRNTEAFF. V usage is TRBV10-3 and J usage is TRBJ1-1, with 7 bases that match TRBD1. CDR3 length: 14 amino acids. The V segment lost 8 bases and the J segment 1 base; nucleotides outside the gene matches: 7. From germline, CDR1 is ENHRY and CDR2 SYGVKD.

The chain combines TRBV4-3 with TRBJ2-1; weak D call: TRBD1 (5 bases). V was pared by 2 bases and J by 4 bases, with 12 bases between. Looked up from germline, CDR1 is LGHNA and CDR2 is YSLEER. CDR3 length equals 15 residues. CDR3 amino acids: CASSQYPDIYNEQFF. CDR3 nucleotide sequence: TGCGCCAGCAGCCAATACCCGGACATTTACAATGAGCAGTTCTTC.

The CDR3 sequence is CASSIFGGQLYEQYF. In nucleotides, the CDR3 is TGTGCCAGTAGTATTTTCGGGGGACAGCTCTACGAGCAGTACTTC. The genes are TRBV19 and TRBJ2-7, with D perhaps matching TRBD1 (7 bases). The germline V gene encodes CDR1 LNHDA and CDR2 SQIVND (reference sequence). V was trimmed by 3 bases and J by 3 bases, leaving 15 bases between them. This CDR3 is built from 15 residues.

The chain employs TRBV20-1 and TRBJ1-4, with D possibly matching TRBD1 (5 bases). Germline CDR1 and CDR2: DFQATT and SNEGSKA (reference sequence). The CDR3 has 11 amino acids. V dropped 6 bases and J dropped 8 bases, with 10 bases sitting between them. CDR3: CSARRDEKLFF. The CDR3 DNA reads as TGCAGTGCGAGGCGGGACGAAAAACTGTTTTTT.

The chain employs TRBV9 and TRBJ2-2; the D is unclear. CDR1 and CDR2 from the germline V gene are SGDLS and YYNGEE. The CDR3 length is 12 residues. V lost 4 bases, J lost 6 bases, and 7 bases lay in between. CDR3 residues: CASSRLSGELFF. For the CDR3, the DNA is TGTGCCAGCAGCCGGTTGTCCGGGGAGCTGTTTTTT. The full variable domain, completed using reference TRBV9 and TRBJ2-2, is DSGVTQTPKHLITATGQRVTLRCSPRSGDLSVYWYQQSLDQGLQFLIQYYNGEERAKGNILERFSAQQFPDLHSELNLSSLELGDSALYFCASSRLSGELFFGEGSRLTVL.